What follows are 10 T cell receptor beta chains derived from one specimen sequenced in a study of cytomegalovirus exposure and HLA in healthy donors (dated by TCRdb to 2017 to 2019). The library came from the immunoSEQ multiplex PCR assay. The multiplex PCR relied on a mix of 60 forward primers for TCR Vbeta segments and 13 reverse primers for TCR Jbeta segments. Held by TCRdb, this immuneACCESS table contains in-frame sequences only and omits some clones. Under half of the omission traces to an unresolved V gene where checked; the cause of the rest is unknown. The table for this sample lists under 130,000 clones; roughly 69% of them were counted only once. About 2.5% of the sample is held by the ten biggest clonotypes. Sample: PBMCs. Receptors were obtained from a man aged 45-65 years in good health and CMV-seropositive.

This clone was seen more than once but under ten times. The J gene is TRBJ1-2, the V gene TRBV19; 8 bases map to TRBD1. Looked up from germline, CDR1 is LNHDA and CDR2 is SQIVND (reference sequence). V gave up 5 bases and J gave up 8 bases; unmatched junction bases: 7. This CDR3 comprises 13 residues. The CDR3 bases are TGTGCCAGTAGTCAGACAGGGGTAGGGGGCTACACCTTC. This codes for CASSQTGVGGYTF.

The chain employs TRBV27 and TRBJ2-3, with D possibly TRBD2 on 6 matching bases. Germline V gene sequence: CDR1 MNHEY, CDR2 SMNVEV (reference sequence). Trimming took 6 bases from V and 2 from J, leaving 18 bases between them. The CDR3 has 16 residues. The CDR3, as DNA: TGTGCCAGCAGGGGACTGTCTAACCTGTACACAGATACGCAGTATTTT. Its protein product is CASRGLSNLYTDTQYF.

This rearrangement joins TRBV28 to TRBJ2-7; the match to TRBD2 covers 10 bases. Germline CDR1 reads MDHEN; CDR2 reads SYDVKM. The CDR3 contains 15 residues. With 5 bases clipped from V and 3 bases from J, the junction kept 7 bases outside the gene matches. Written as DNA, the CDR3 is TGTGCCAGCAGTCCCGGACTAGCGGATCTCTACGAGCAGTACTTC. It translates to CASSPGLADLYEQYF.

V and J are TRBV18 and TRBJ1-2; D might be TRBD1 (6 bases). The CDR3 runs 12 residues. Germline CDR1 KGHSH, CDR2 LQKENI. V was clipped by 6 bases and J by 4 bases, with 9 bases between them. Here the CDR3 reads CASSRGGYGYTF. The CDR3 DNA sequence: TGTGCCAGCTCGAGAGGGGGCTATGGCTACACCTTC.

The chain couples TRBV5-4 to TRBJ2-7; 8 positions match TRBD1. After removal of 4 bases from V and 0 bases from J, the junction contained 6 bases not matched to a gene. This CDR3 contains 15 residues. Germline loops: CDR1 SGHNT, CDR2 YYREEE (reference sequence). The CDR3 nucleotides read TGTGCCAGCAGCCCGGACAGGGCCCTCTCCTACGAGCAGTACTTC. This codes for CASSPDRALSYEQYF.

This clone was counted a few times. The chain combines TRBV7-8 with TRBJ1-5; TRBD1 might be the D (5 bases). The CDR3 contains 19 residues. V lost 3 bases and J lost 0, with 21 bases in between. Germline CDR1 is SGHVS and CDR2 is FQNEAQ. The CDR3 spells CASSLPGASRPYSNQPQHF. CDR3 bases: TGTGCCAGCAGCTTGCCTGGGGCTTCACGTCCCTATAGCAATCAGCCCCAGCATTTT.

This clone was detected only a few times. The rearrangement joins TRBV28 to TRBJ2-3; 11 nucleotides align to TRBD2. The CDR3 is 14 amino acids. Looked up from germline, CDR1 is MDHEN and CDR2 is SYDVKM. Trimming removed 3 bases from V and 4 bases from J; junction bases left unmatched: 0. The chain's CDR3 is CASSFSGGADTQYF. The CDR3 DNA reads TGTGCCAGCAGTTTTAGCGGGGGGGCAGATACGCAGTATTTT.

This chain joins TRBV6-4 and TRBJ2-1, with D possibly TRBD1 on 6 matching bases. Germline-derived CDR1 and CDR2 are MRHNA and SNTAGT. The CDR3 is 16 amino acids. The ends were cut back, 2 bases at V and 8 bases at J, with 19 bases in the middle. DNA of the CDR3: TGTGCCAGCAGTGACGGGACACCCCGGGGTAGCCATGAGCAGTTCTTC. Translated: CASSDGTPRGSHEQFF.

This clone has a single count. The rearrangement links TRBV14 to TRBJ2-2, with D unresolved. CDR1 is SGHDN, CDR2 FVKESK, per germline. This CDR3 comprises 16 residues. With 1 base removed from V and 0 bases from J, the gap between germline ends came to 9 bases. CDR3: CASSQVTPANTGELFF. The DNA for the CDR3 is TGTGCCAGCAGCCAAGTGACACCCGCGAACACCGGGGAGCTGTTTTTT.

V and J are TRBV5-1 and TRBJ2-5, with D perhaps TRBD2 (6 bases). The DNA end lines up better with TRBJ2-7; the J call may be wrong. The germline CDR1 and CDR2 sequences are SGHRS and YFSETQ. The CDR3 totals 15 residues. In DNA form, the CDR3 reads TGCGCCAGCAGCCAATCGGGACTCCGATCCTACGAGCAGTACTTC. Amino acid sequence: CASSQSGLRSYEQYF.